One sample yielded the 15 T cell receptor beta chains listed below, sequenced in a study of T cells of healthy individuals. TCRdb processed the 5' RACE reads anew with MiXCR; each CDR3 protein has one entry. The sample holds around 79,000 distinct CDR3 sequences, roughly 5% seen once. The receptor set was obtained from a female donor in good health.

This clonotype came up many times. The genes are TRBV7-9 and TRBJ2-7, with 9 bases fitting TRBD2. The CDR3 is 15 residues long. In germline, CDR1 is SEHNR, CDR2 FQNEAQ (reference sequence). The V gene end was trimmed by 3 bases and the J gene end by 1 base; junction bases not matched to a gene: 4. The CDR3 bases are TGTGCCAGCAGCTTTCCTAGCGGGATTTCCTACGAGCAGTACTTC. It is translated as CASSFPSGISYEQYF.

This clonotype occurred many times. For the CDR3, the DNA is TGCGCCAGCAGCCAAGATTGGCTAGCGGGAACTGAGCAGTTCTTC. This encodes CASSQDWLAGTEQFF. The rearrangement joins TRBV4-1 to TRBJ2-1; TRBD2 aligns across 9 bases. The CDR3 runs 15 residues. Germline V CDR1 and CDR2: MGHRA, YSYEKL. V shed 0 bases, J shed 9 bases, and the junction held 6 bases outside the gene matches.

This clonotype was seen a few times. This sequence joins TRBV4-1 and TRBJ1-2, with TRBD1 matching over 8 bases. Germline lookup yields CDR1 MGHRA and CDR2 YSYEKL. Trimming at V came to 8 bases and at J to 0 bases, leaving 8 bases not matched to a gene. There are 15 residues in the CDR3. In DNA form, the CDR3 reads TGCGCCAGCCAGCGGACAGGGCTAGCTAACTATGGCTACACCTTC. Translating gives CASQRTGLANYGYTF.

This clonotype was counted many times. The chain recombines TRBV28 with TRBJ1-1; the D is unclear. Germline V gene sequence: CDR1 MDHEN, CDR2 SYDVKM. The CDR3 length is 12 residues. V gave up 3 bases and J gave up 2 bases, with 4 bases separating them. For the CDR3, the DNA is TGTGCCAGCAGTTTGAAAAACACTGAAGCTTTCTTT. Translated: CASSLKNTEAFF.

This clonotype was counted ten times or more. V and J are TRBV5-1 and TRBJ2-7, with 8 bases identical to TRBD2. The J segment lost 0 bases and the V segment lost 0 bases, leaving 2 bases of the junction unmatched. There are 15 residues in the CDR3. CDR1 and CDR2 from the germline V gene are SGHRS and YFSETQ. The CDR3 bases are TGCGCCAGCAGCTTGGTGAGCGGGAGCTCCTACGAGCAGTACTTC. This translates into CASSLVSGSSYEQYF. The complete variable domain, with remaining parts taken from reference TRBV5-1 and TRBJ2-7, reads KAGVTQTPRYLIKTRGQQVTLSCSPISGHRSVSWYQQTPGQGLQFLFEYFSETQRNKGNFPGRFSGRQFSNSRSEMNVSTLELGDSALYLCASSLVSGSSYEQYFGPGTRLTVT.

This clonotype was observed a few times. This chain connects TRBV30 to TRBJ2-1; 10 bases align to TRBD2. Per germline, CDR1 GTSNPN and CDR2 SVGIG (reference sequence). With 5 bases clipped from V and 4 bases from J, the junction kept 5 bases outside the gene matches. The CDR3 contains 14 residues. The DNA for the CDR3 is TGTGCCTGGGCCGGGACTAGCGATTACAATGAGCAGTTCTTC. It yields the protein CAWAGTSDYNEQFF.

This clonotype has ten or more counts. The CDR3, as DNA: TGCAGTGCTAGAGGTCGGCGTCCTGGAAACACCATATATTTT. It is translated as CSARGRRPGNTIYF. The chain is built from TRBV20-1 and TRBJ1-3; D gene unclear. Trimming pared 1 base from V and 2 bases from J, leaving 9 bases between. The CDR3 totals 14 residues. Germline assignment: CDR1 DFQATT and CDR2 SNEGSKA (reference sequence).

The chain combines TRBV9 with TRBJ2-6; D call uncertain. The CDR3 sequence is 14 residues long. V lost 5 bases to trimming and J lost 1 base, with 7 bases between them. Germline V gene data show CDR1 as SGDLS and CDR2 as YYNGEE. Written as DNA, the CDR3 is TGTGCCAGCAGGAGTCCTTCTGGGGCCAACGTCCTGACTTTC. It specifies CASRSPSGANVLTF.

This chain connects TRBV18 to TRBJ1-1; 8 bases map to TRBD1. The germline gives CDR1 KGHSH, CDR2 LQKENI. The CDR3 is 16 amino acids. V gave up 1 base and J gave up 3 bases; unmatched junction bases: 7. CDR3 in DNA: TGTGCCAGCTCACCACTGCCCACAGGGGGTCACACTGAAGCTTTCTTT. Its protein is CASSPLPTGGHTEAFF.

This clonotype was recorded many times. This sequence joins TRBV12-3 or TRBV12-4 and TRBJ1-2, with a possible D match to TRBD1 (5 bases). V lost 7 bases and J 0 bases, leaving 12 bases between the germline ends. The CDR3 runs to 14 residues. CDR3 DNA: TGTGCCAGCACCCTCTGGGGGGCTAACTATGGCTACACCTTC. This translates into CASTLWGANYGYTF.

A remark on this clonotype: A much larger clone sits a single nucleotide away, making a read error possible. This rearrangement joins TRBV19 to TRBJ2-1, with TRBD2 matching over 9 bases. Germline V gives CDR1 LNHDA, CDR2 SQIVND (reference sequence). The CDR3 contains 17 residues. This chain's CDR3 is CASSMALLAGTYSEQFF. CDR3 in DNA: TGTGCCAGTAGTATGGCCCTACTAGCGGGCACTTACAGTGAGCAGTTCTTC. The full variable domain, rest sourced from reference TRBV19 and TRBJ2-1, is DGGITQSPKYLFRKEGQNVTLSCEQNLNHDAMYWYRQDPGQGLRLIYYSQIVNDFQKGDIAEGYSVSREKKESFPLTVTSAQKNPTAFYLCASSMALLAGTYSEQFFGPGTRLTVL.

This clonotype was counted ten times or more. The gene calls are TRBV5-6 and TRBJ1-2; 9 bases align to TRBD1. The germline gives CDR1 SGHDT, CDR2 YYEEEE. The CDR3 spans 15 residues. Unmatched junction bases numbered 8, after V lost 0 bases and J lost 8 bases. The CDR3 protein is CASSLAGGQGGGYTF. The CDR3 nucleotides are TGTGCCAGCAGCTTGGCCGGGGGACAGGGCGGCGGCTACACCTTC.

Many counts were recorded for this clonotype. The V gene is TRBV5-1, the J gene TRBJ2-1; 9 bases line up with TRBD2. The CDR3 is made up of 15 amino acids. V was pared by 1 base and J by 6 bases, with 5 bases of the junction left unmatched. CDR1 SGHRS and CDR2 YFSETQ come from the germline V gene. This CDR3 reads CASSLYGGRVNEQFF. The CDR3 nucleotides read TGCGCCAGCAGCTTGTACGGCGGGAGGGTCAATGAGCAGTTCTTC.

Here the CDR3 reads CASSLMLSRYEQFF. CDR3 DNA sequence: TGTGCCAGCAGCTTAATGTTGAGTCGGTATGAGCAGTTCTTC. The chain links TRBV7-2 to TRBJ2-1; no reliable D call. CDR3 length: 14 amino acids. Deletions cut 2 bases from V and 8 bases from J, with 13 bases between. Germline assignment: CDR1 SGHTA and CDR2 FQGNSA.

The sample holds many counts of this clonotype. The rearrangement links TRBV6-5 to TRBJ2-6; weak D call: TRBD1 (5 bases). CDR3 length: 15 amino acids. The ends were cut back, 7 bases at V and 0 bases at J, with 10 bases in the middle. Germline CDR1 reads MNHEY; CDR2 reads SVGAGI. Written as DNA, the CDR3 is TGTGCCAGCAAAGGGGCGGACTCTGGGGCCAACGTCCTGACTTTC. Amino acid sequence: CASKGADSGANVLTF.